These 5 T cell receptor beta chains were sequenced from one sample in a study of blood T cell repertoires in COVID-19. The data were produced by immunoSEQ multiplex PCR, yet TCRdb's version contains in-frame clones alone and is incomplete. The sample lists around 240,000 clones, more than 75% seen once, with more than 2% in the top ten. The specimen was PBMCs or T cells enriched from blood (not recorded which). The origin of the receptors is a woman between 50 and 59 years old who had recovered from COVID-19.

The genes are TRBV28 and TRBJ1-3, with 8 bases lining up with TRBD1. The V segment lost 3 bases and the J segment 0 bases; nucleotides outside the gene matches: 4. The germline V gene has CDR1 MDHEN and CDR2 SYDVKM. CDR3 length: 16 amino acids. CDR3 DNA sequence: TGTGCCAGCAGTTTTTCCGACAGGGGCTCTGGAAACACCATATATTTT. Translating gives CASSFSDRGSGNTIYF.

The chain recombines TRBV6-1 with TRBJ1-3; the D gene is possibly TRBD1 (5 bases). This CDR3 is built from 14 residues. CDR1 and CDR2 (germline): MNHNS, SASEGT. Between the trimmed V and J ends, which lost 2 bases and 3 bases, there was a span of 8 bases. The CDR3 sequence: CASSESGVGNTIYF. The CDR3 DNA is TGTGCCAGCAGTGAATCGGGGGTTGGAAACACCATATATTTT.

This clone was found once. J is TRBJ2-5 and V is TRBV28; D perhaps matches TRBD2 (7 bases). The germline V gene has CDR1 MDHEN and CDR2 SYDVKM. This CDR3 comprises 15 residues. Deletions cut 6 bases from V and 0 bases from J, with 14 bases between. The CDR3 DNA reads TGTGCCAGCAGCCAATGGGGGGGCTACCAAGAGACCCAGTACTTC. This codes for CASSQWGGYQETQYF. The complete variable domain, with remaining parts taken from reference TRBV28 and TRBJ2-5, reads DVKVTQSSRYLVKRTGEKVFLECVQDMDHENMFWYRQDPGLGLRLIYFSYDVKMKEKGDIPEGYSVSREKKERFSLILESASTNQTSMYLCASSQWGGYQETQYFGPGTRLLVL.

The chain has TRBV14 and TRBJ2-3; 7 bases are a match to TRBD2. Trimming took 4 bases from V and 6 from J; bases not matched to a gene: 4. The CDR3 loop spans 13 amino acids. Germline assignment: CDR1 SGHDN and CDR2 FVKESK. CDR3: CASSPRLADTQYF. As DNA, the CDR3 is TGTGCCAGCAGCCCTCGACTAGCCGATACGCAGTATTTT.

This clone was found once. The CDR3 here is CASSLRTVHTGELFF. CDR3 bases: TGTGCCAGCAGCTTAAGGACAGTCCACACCGGGGAGCTGTTTTTT. The V gene is TRBV7-9, the J gene TRBJ2-2; possibly TRBD1 for D (6 bases). Trimming removed 2 bases at V and 3 bases at J, with 10 bases between. The length of the CDR3 is 15 residues. The germline gives CDR1 SEHNR, CDR2 FQNEAQ (reference sequence). Looking up the rest from reference TRBV7-9 and TRBJ2-2 gives the full variable domain: DTGVSQNPRHKITKRGQNVTFRCDPISEHNRLYWYRQTLGQGPEFLTYFQNEAQLEKSRLLSDRFSAERPKGSFSTLEIQRTEQGDSAMYLCASSLRTVHTGELFFGEGSRLTVL.